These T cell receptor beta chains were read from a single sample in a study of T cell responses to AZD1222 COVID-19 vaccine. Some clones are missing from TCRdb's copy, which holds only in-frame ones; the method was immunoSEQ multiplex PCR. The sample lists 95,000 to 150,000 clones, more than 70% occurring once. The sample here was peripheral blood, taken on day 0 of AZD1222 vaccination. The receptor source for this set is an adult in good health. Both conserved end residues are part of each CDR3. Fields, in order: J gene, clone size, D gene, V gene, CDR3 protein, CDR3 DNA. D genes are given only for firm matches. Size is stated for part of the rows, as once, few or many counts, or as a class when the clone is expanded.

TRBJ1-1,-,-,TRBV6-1,CASSETRVYTEAFF,TGTGCCAGCAGTGAGACCCGAGTCTACACTGAAGCTTTCTTT
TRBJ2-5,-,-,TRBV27,CASSLTPGGPQETQYF,TGTGCCAGCAGTTTAACCCCCGGGGGCCCCCAAGAGACCCAGTACTTC
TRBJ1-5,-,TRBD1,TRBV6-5,CASSPRTGEHQPQHF,TGTGCCAGCAGCCCCCGGACAGGGGAACATCAGCCCCAGCATTTT
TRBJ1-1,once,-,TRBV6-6,CASSLGSRGGTEAFF,TGTGCCAGCAGCCTAGGGTCGAGGGGGGGGACTGAAGCTTTCTTT
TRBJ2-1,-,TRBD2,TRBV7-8,CASSLMSGGSYNEQFF,TGTGCCAGCAGCTTAATGTCGGGGGGCTCCTACAATGAGCAGTTCTTC
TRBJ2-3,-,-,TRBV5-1,CASSFQAGPTDTQYF,TGCGCCAGCAGCTTTCAGGCGGGACCCACAGATACGCAGTATTTT
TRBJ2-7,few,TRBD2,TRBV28,CASSPGLDSSYEQYF,TGTGCCAGCTCTCCCGGACTAGACAGCTCCTACGAGCAGTACTTC
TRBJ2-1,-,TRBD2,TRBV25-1,CASKDPGLAGGNEQFF,TGTGCCAGCAAAGACCCGGGACTAGCGGGGGGCAATGAGCAGTTCTTC
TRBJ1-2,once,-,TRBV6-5,CASSQTFNYGYTF,TGTGCCAGCAGTCAAACCTTCAACTATGGCTACACCTTC
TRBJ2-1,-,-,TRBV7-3,CASSLTGAREQFF,TGTGCCAGCAGCTTAACAGGGGCCAGGGAGCAGTTCTTC
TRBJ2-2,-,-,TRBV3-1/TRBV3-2,CASSQVSYLAKKLFF,TGTGCCAGCAGCCAAGTTAGTTACCTAGCCAAGAAGCTGTTTTTT
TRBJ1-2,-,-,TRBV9,CASSPEVGGNNILYGYTF,TGTGCCAGCAGCCCCGAGGTCGGGGGGAATAATATTCTCTATGGCTACACCTTC
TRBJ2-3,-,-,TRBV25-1,CASATAGVIDTQYF,TGTGCCAGCGCGACGGCAGGGGTCATAGATACGCAGTATTTT
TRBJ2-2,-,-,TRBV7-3,CASSATTSWADTGELFF,TGTGCCAGCAGCGCCACAACTAGTTGGGCGGACACCGGGGAGCTGTTTTTT
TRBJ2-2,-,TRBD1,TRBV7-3,CASSLRQGGTGELFF,TGTGCCAGCAGCTTAAGACAGGGTGGAACCGGGGAGCTGTTTTTT
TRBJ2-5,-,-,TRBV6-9,CASRPRGMGETQYF,TGTGCCAGCAGACCTAGGGGGATGGGGGAGACCCAGTACTTC
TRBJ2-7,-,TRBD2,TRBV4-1,CASSPGTSGTYEQYF,TGCGCCAGCAGCCCTGGGACTAGCGGGACCTACGAGCAGTACTTC
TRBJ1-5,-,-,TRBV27,CASSWNRAGEAQHF,TGTGCCAGCAGTTGGAACAGGGCTGGTGAGGCCCAGCATTTT
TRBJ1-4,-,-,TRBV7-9,CASSFDRNEKLFF,TGTGCCAGCAGCTTTGACAGAAACGAAAAACTGTTTTTT
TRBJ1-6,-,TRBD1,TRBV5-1,CASSPDRGLIPSPLHF,TGCGCCAGCAGCCCGGACAGGGGGCTTATACCCTCACCCCTCCACTTT
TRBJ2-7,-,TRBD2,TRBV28,CASSSGGVKSEQYF,TGTGCCAGCAGTTCGGGGGGGGTAAAATCCGAGCAGTACTTC
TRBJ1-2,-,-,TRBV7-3,CASSLDRDKRGYTF,TGTGCCAGCAGCTTGGACAGAGATAAGAGGGGCTACACCTTC
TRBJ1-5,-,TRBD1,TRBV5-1,CASSQLKDRADQPQHF,TGCGCCAGCAGCCAGCTAAAGGACAGGGCGGATCAGCCCCAGCATTTT
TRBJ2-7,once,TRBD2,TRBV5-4,CASSLGLAGGYEQYF,TGTGCCAGCAGCCTGGGACTAGCGGGAGGCTACGAGCAGTACTTC
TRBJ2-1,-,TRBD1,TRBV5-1,CASSFQGVLNEQFF,TGCGCCAGCAGCTTTCAGGGGGTTTTGAATGAGCAGTTCTTC
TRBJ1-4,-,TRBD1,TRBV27,CASSWRAGGADAYNEKLFF,TGTGCCAGCAGTTGGCGGGCAGGGGGCGCGGACGCCTATAATGAAAAACTGTTTTTT
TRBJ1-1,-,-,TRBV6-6,CASSYSSGTTKAEAFF,TGTGCCAGCAGTTACTCGTCTGGGACGACGAAGGCTGAAGCTTTCTTT
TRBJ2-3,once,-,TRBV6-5,CASSRGPGNTQYF,TGTGCCAGCAGTAGGGGACCCGGGAATACGCAGTATTTT
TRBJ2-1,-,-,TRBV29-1,CSVGPGINEQFF,TGCAGCGTGGGGCCAGGTATAAATGAGCAGTTCTTC
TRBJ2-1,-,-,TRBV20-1,CSASESGGVDNEQFF,TGCAGTGCTAGTGAGTCCGGAGGAGTGGACAATGAGCAGTTCTTC
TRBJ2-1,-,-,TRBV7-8,CASSPPRVRAYNEQFF,TGTGCCAGCAGCCCGCCCCGGGTACGGGCTTACAATGAGCAGTTCTTC
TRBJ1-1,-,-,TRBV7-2,CASSPRVRELFTEAFF,TGTGCCAGCAGTCCCAGGGTACGAGAACTCTTCACTGAAGCTTTCTTT
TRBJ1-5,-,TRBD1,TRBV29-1,CSVKGGTEGNQPQHF,TGCAGCGTCAAAGGTGGGACAGAAGGCAATCAGCCCCAGCATTTT
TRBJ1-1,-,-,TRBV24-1,CATRGGGNTEAFF,TGTGCCACGAGAGGGGGAGGGAACACTGAAGCTTTCTTT
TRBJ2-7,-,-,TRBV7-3,CASSSDTFDLVGEQYF,TGTGCCAGCAGCTCGGACACTTTTGATTTGGTTGGCGAGCAGTACTTC
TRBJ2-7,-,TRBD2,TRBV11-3,CASSLRALAGNYEQYF,TGTGCCAGCAGCTTAAGGGCGCTAGCGGGAAACTACGAGCAGTACTTC
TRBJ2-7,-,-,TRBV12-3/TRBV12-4,CASREGLEYEQYF,TGTGCCAGCAGGGAGGGACTGGAGTACGAGCAGTACTTC
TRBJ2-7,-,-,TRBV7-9,CASSPGYEQYF,TGTGCCAGCAGCCCCGGGTACGAGCAGTACTTC
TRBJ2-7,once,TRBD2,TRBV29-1,CSIGGRDVYEQYF,TGCAGCATCGGGGGGAGGGACGTTTACGAGCAGTACTTC
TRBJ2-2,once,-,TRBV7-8,CASSLIGLTNTGELFF,TGTGCCAGCAGCTTAATCGGACTGACGAACACCGGGGAGCTGTTTTTT
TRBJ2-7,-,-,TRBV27,CASSLTRFYEQYF,TGTGCCAGCAGTCTGACACGTTTCTACGAGCAGTACTTC
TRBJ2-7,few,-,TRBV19,CASSENNYEQYF,TGTGCCAGTAGTGAAAATAACTACGAGCAGTACTTC
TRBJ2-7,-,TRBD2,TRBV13,CASSLPGRAYEQYF,TGTGCCAGCAGCTTGCCGGGGAGGGCCTACGAGCAGTACTTC
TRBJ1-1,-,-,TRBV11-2,CASKQGTLGSTEAFF,TGTGCCAGCAAACAGGGTACGCTGGGAAGCACTGAAGCTTTCTTT
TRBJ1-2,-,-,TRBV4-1,CASSQDEGNYGYTF,TGCGCCAGCAGCCAAGATGAGGGGAACTATGGCTACACCTTC
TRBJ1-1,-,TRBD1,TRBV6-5,CASRTGTEGNTEAFF,TGTGCCAGCAGGACCGGGACAGAGGGAAACACTGAAGCTTTCTTT
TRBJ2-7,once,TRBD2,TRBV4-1,CASSQPTSGPPYEQYF,TGCGCCAGCAGCCAGCCGACTAGCGGGCCTCCGTACGAGCAGTACTTC
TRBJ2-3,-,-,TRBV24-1,CATSAQKQFTDTQYF,TGTGCCACCAGTGCCCAGAAACAGTTCACAGATACGCAGTATTTT
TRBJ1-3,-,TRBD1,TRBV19,CASSLQGVDGNTIYF,TGTGCCAGTAGTTTACAGGGGGTTGATGGAAACACCATATATTTT
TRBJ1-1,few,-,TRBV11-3,CASSLDRSAFF,TGTGCCAGCAGCTTAGATCGGTCGGCTTTCTTT
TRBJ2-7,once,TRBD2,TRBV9,CASSVDPAGVYEQYF,TGTGCCAGCAGCGTAGATCCAGCGGGGGTCTACGAGCAGTACTTC
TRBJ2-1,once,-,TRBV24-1,CATSPNFVNEQFF,TGTGCCACCAGTCCTAACTTCGTCAATGAGCAGTTCTTC
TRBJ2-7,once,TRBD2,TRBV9,CASSVASGGPYEQYF,TGTGCCAGCAGCGTAGCCTCGGGAGGACCCTACGAGCAGTACTTC